This T cell receptor beta chain came from a study of blood T cell repertoires in COVID-19. Across the study: Some COVID-19 samples were acute and others convalescent; all came from the United States, Italy and Spain.

Using immunoSEQ multiplex PCR, the repertoire was profiled, and TCRdb retains in-frame clones only, with some absent. The sample yields around 76,000 clones, around 89% seen once. Germline lookup yields CDR1 ENHRY and CDR2 SYGVKD. Between the trimmed V and J ends, which lost 6 bases and 6 bases, there was a span of 12 bases. This CDR3 comprises 13 residues. V and J are TRBV10-3 and TRBJ2-1; the D gene is possibly TRBD2 (6 bases). Sequencing input: peripheral blood. This clonotype was obtained from a man aged 55-75 years with acute or convalescent COVID-19. In nucleotides, the CDR3 is TGTGCCATCAGCGACCTCGGGGGCAATGAGCAGTTCTTC. Translation: CAISDLGGNEQFF.